A single sample is the source of the 4 T cell receptor beta chains below, sequenced in a study of blood T cell repertoires in COVID-19. Generated by immunoSEQ multiplex PCR, the TCRdb table keeps only in-frame clones and is missing some. The profile shows some 250,000 clones, around 88% of them singletons. The sample taken for sequencing was peripheral blood. The receptors here all came from a woman aged 25 to 39 who had recovered from COVID-19.

The V and J genes are TRBV30 and TRBJ1-2; D is unclear. The germline CDR1 and CDR2 sequences are GTSNPN and SVGIG (reference sequence). The length of the CDR3 is 13 residues. V shed 1 base and J shed 8 bases, with 14 bases lying between them. The DNA of the CDR3 is TGTGCCTGGAGTGGGCATATGGGAGACGGCTACACCTTC. Translation gives CAWSGHMGDGYTF.

The V call is TRBV5-1, the J call TRBJ2-7, with 7 bases fitting TRBD1. With 4 bases clipped from V and 0 bases from J, the junction kept 10 bases outside the gene matches. CDR1 and CDR2 (germline): SGHRS, YFSETQ. The CDR3 length is 16 residues. The CDR3 nucleotides read TGCGCCAGCAGCATTGGACAGGCCCGGAGCTCCTACGAGCAGTACTTC. Translated: CASSIGQARSSYEQYF.

As DNA, the CDR3 is TGTGCCAGCAGCTTAACGACCGTAGCAAGTGAGCAGTTCTTC. This translates into CASSLTTVASEQFF. This chain links TRBV4-2 with TRBJ2-1; no reliable D call. V was pared by 5 bases and J by 9 bases, with 17 bases between. The CDR3 runs to 14 residues. Germline V gene data show CDR1 as LGHNA and CDR2 as YNFKEQ.

The V gene is TRBV18, the J gene TRBJ2-7, with 8 bases that match TRBD2. V lost 3 bases and J lost 3; bases outside the gene matches: 10. The CDR3 totals 16 residues. The germline CDR1 and CDR2 sequences are KGHSH and LQKENI. In nucleotides, the CDR3 is TGTGCCAGCTCACCCCTCAGCGGGGGAGAGTACTACGAGCAGTACTTC. It translates to CASSPLSGGEYYEQYF.